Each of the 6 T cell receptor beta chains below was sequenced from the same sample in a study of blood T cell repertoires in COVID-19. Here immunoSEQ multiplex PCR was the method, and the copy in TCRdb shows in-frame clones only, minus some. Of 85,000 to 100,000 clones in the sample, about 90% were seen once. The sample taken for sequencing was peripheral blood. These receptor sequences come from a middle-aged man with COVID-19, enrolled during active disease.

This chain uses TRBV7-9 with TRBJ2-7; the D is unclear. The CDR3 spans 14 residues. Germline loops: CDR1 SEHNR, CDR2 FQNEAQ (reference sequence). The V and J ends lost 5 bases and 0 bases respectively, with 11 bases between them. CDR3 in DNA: TGTGCCAGCAGCGGTCTGAGGCTCTCCTACGAGCAGTACTTC. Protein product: CASSGLRLSYEQYF.

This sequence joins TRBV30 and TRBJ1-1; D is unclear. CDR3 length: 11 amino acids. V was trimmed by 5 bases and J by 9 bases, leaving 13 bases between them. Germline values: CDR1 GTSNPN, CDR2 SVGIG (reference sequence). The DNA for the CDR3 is TGTGCCTGGGAACCGGGAGTACAAGCTTTCTTT. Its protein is CAWEPGVQAFF.

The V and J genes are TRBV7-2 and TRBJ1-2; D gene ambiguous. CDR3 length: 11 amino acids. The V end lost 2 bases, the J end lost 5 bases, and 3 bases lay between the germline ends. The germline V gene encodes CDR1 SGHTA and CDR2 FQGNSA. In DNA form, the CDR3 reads TGTGCCAGCAGCTTACAATATGGCTACACCTTC. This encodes CASSLQYGYTF.

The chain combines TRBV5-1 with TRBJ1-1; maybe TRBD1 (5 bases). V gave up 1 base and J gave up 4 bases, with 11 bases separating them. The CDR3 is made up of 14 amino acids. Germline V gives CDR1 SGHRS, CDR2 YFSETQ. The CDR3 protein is CASSLIGEGTEAFF. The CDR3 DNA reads TGCGCCAGCAGCTTGATAGGGGAGGGCACTGAAGCTTTCTTT.

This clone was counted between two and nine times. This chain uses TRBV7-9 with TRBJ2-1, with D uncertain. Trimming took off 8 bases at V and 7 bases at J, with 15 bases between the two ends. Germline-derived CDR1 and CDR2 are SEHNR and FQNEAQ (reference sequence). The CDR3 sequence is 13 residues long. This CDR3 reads CASSRSPRNEQFF. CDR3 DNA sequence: TGTGCCAGCTCGAGATCCCCCAGGAATGAGCAGTTCTTC.

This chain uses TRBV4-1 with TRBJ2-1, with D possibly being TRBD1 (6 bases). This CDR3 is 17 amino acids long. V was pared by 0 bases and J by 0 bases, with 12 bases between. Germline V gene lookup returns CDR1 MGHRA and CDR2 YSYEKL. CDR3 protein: CASSQDPRGSSYNEQFF. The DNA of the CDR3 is TGCGCCAGCAGCCAAGACCCTAGGGGGAGCTCCTACAATGAGCAGTTCTTC.